Below are 9 T cell receptor beta chains sequenced from a single sample in a study of PD-1 blockade in classical Hodgkin lymphoma. Time point here: cycle 4 day 1 (C4D1), after 5 to 7 weeks of nivolumab. No patient escaped relapse after autologous stem cell transplantation, and brentuximab vedotin exposure varied. This table comes from immunoSEQ multiplex PCR, and its TCRdb copy is limited to in-frame clones, with some not included. Of tens of thousands of clones detected, 75% to 85% appear once; the ten largest clones hold about 15%. Sequences were derived from peripheral blood mononuclear cells (PBMCs), sampled before the fourth cycle of nivolumab. Receptors were obtained from a human donor with classical Hodgkin lymphoma.

CDR3 amino acids: CASSPGRRAQPQHF. The CDR3 DNA reads TGTGCCAGCAGCCCGGGACGGCGAGCCCAGCCCCAGCATTTT. The chain links TRBV5-8 to TRBJ1-5; D might be TRBD1 (5 bases). Germline assignment: CDR1 SGHTS and CDR2 YDEGEE. This CDR3 is built from 14 residues. V lost 4 bases and J 7 bases, leaving 15 bases between the germline ends.

This rearrangement joins TRBV19 to TRBJ1-2, with 9 bases matching TRBD1. CDR3 length: 13 residues. Germline CDR1 reads LNHDA; CDR2 reads SQIVND (reference sequence). The V segment lost 6 bases and the J segment 3 bases; nucleotides outside the gene matches: 2. The CDR3: CASRRDRDYGYTF. For the CDR3, the DNA is TGTGCCAGTAGGAGGGACAGGGACTATGGCTACACCTTC.

In its sample, this clone was seen many times. The chain employs TRBV6-4 and TRBJ2-1; 11 nucleotides agree with TRBD1. This CDR3 is 15 amino acids long. With V trimmed by 6 bases and J by 9 bases, 10 bases remained unmatched. Looked up from germline, CDR1 is MRHNA and CDR2 is SNTAGT. CDR3 region: CASRARTGGSGEQFF. The DNA of the CDR3 is TGTGCCAGCAGAGCCCGGACAGGGGGCTCAGGTGAGCAGTTCTTC.

The V call is TRBV30, the J call TRBJ2-2; 9 bases fit TRBD1. This CDR3 has 14 residues. Germline CDR1 is GTSNPN and CDR2 is SVGIG (reference sequence). V shed 6 bases and J 1 base; nucleotides not matched to a gene: 3. CDR3 nucleotides: TGTGCCTGCGACAGGGGGATGAACACCGGGGAGCTGTTTTTT. Translation gives CACDRGMNTGELFF.

This clone was detected a few times. The V gene is TRBV2, the J gene TRBJ2-7, with TRBD2 as a possible D gene (5 bases). The CDR3 consists of 12 residues. In germline, CDR1 is SNHLY, CDR2 FYNNEI. Trimming stripped 4 bases from V and 5 bases from J, with 9 bases between. The CDR3: CASSGGFDEQYF. The CDR3, as DNA: TGTGCCAGCAGTGGCGGGTTCGACGAGCAGTACTTC.

This clone was detected only once. CDR3 amino acids: CAISGRGTDTQYF. The CDR3 coding sequence is TGTGCCATCAGTGGAAGGGGCACAGATACGCAGTATTTT. The chain links TRBV10-3 to TRBJ2-3; no firm D call. V was cut by 4 bases and J by 1 base, with 6 bases left in between. The V gene's germline CDR1 is ENHRY and CDR2 SYGVKD. The CDR3 covers 13 residues.

This clone occurred a few times. J is TRBJ1-5 and V is TRBV2, with unresolved D. There are 16 residues in the CDR3. CDR1 is SNHLY, CDR2 FYNNEI, per germline. V lost 3 bases and J lost 3, with 15 bases in between. The CDR3 sequence is CASSDGPGLHNQPQHF. As DNA, the CDR3 is TGTGCCAGCAGTGACGGCCCGGGTTTACACAATCAGCCCCAGCATTTT.

The V and J genes are TRBV21-1 and TRBJ2-1; the table's D call TRBD2 went unverified against the DNA. TRBV21-1 counts as a pseudogene. This CDR3 spans 16 amino acids. The DNA of the CDR3 is TGTGCCAGCAGCCGGACTAGCGGGAGCATCACTTGTGAGCAGTTCTTC. This encodes CASSRTSGSITCEQFF.

V is TRBV11-3 and J is TRBJ2-7, with 8 nucleotides matching TRBD1. With 5 bases clipped from V and 1 base from J, the junction kept 4 bases outside the gene matches. The germline gives CDR1 SGHNT, CDR2 YENEEA. CDR3 length equals 14 residues. CDR3 coding DNA: TGTGCCAGCAGCCCCGACAGGGGATCCTACGAGCAGTACTTC. This codes for CASSPDRGSYEQYF.